This is a list of T cell receptor beta chains from one sample in a study of cytomegalovirus exposure and HLA in healthy donors. TCRdb's table, derived via immunoSEQ multiplex PCR, lists solely in-frame clones and lacks some. The sample holds 75,000 to 95,000 clones, approximately 84% seen once. Sequencing was done on a sample of PBMCs. The receptors shown here come from a woman between 18 and 29 years old in good health and CMV-seropositive. CDR3s include the opening cysteine and the closing phenylalanine or tryptophan. D genes are given only for firm matches. Rows give clone size only sometimes, using once, few, many, or a class for an expanded clone.

length,size,D,J,V,DNA,CDR3
17,.,.,TRBJ1-1,TRBV5-1,TGCGCCAGCAGCTTATCACTAGGAGGGAGGGACCCCGGACAAGCTTTCTTT,CASSLSLGGRDPGQAFF
13,.,.,TRBJ1-2,TRBV2,TGTGCCAGCAGTGGAGAAGGACAGTCTGGCTACACCTTC,CASSGEGQSGYTF
15,.,.,TRBJ2-1,TRBV6-5,TGTGCCAGCAGTTACTCGCACGGCTCCTACAATGAGCAGTTCTTC,CASSYSHGSYNEQFF
14,.,TRBD1,TRBJ2-5,TRBV18,TGTGCCAGCTCATCCCGACAGGGACGGGAGACCCAGTACTTC,CASSSRQGRETQYF
16,.,TRBD1,TRBJ1-1,TRBV4-2,TGTGCCAGCAGCCAAGAGCCACAGGGGTTCGACACTGAAGCTTTCTTT,CASSQEPQGFDTEAFF
15,once,TRBD2,TRBJ2-7,TRBV7-2,TGTGCCAGCAGCTCCGGCCCGGGGGGACCCTACGAGCAGTACTTC,CASSSGPGGPYEQYF
14,.,.,TRBJ2-1,TRBV7-6,TGTGCCAGCAGCGCCGGGAGCTCCTACAATGAGCAGTTCTTC,CASSAGSSYNEQFF
13,.,.,TRBJ1-5,TRBV4-1,TGCGCCAGCAGCCAAGACCCAGGGCAGCCCCAGCATTTT,CASSQDPGQPQHF
15,.,TRBD1,TRBJ1-1,TRBV5-6,TGTGCCAGCAGCTTGGGGTACGGACAGGGGCAGGAAGCTTTCTTT,CASSLGYGQGQEAFF
13,.,TRBD1,TRBJ1-2,TRBV5-1,TGCGCCAGCAGCTTCGAGGGGGCGAAAGGCTACACCTTC,CASSFEGAKGYTF
15,.,TRBD2,TRBJ2-5,TRBV2,TGTGCCAGCAAACTAGCGGGGAGGTGGGGAGAGACCCAGTACTTC,CASKLAGRWGETQYF
14,few,.,TRBJ2-1,TRBV11-2,TGTGCCAGCAGCTTCGACAGAACCTACAATGAGCAGTTCTTC,CASSFDRTYNEQFF
15,few,.,TRBJ1-4,TRBV4-1,TGCGCCAGCAGCCCCCCTCCAGGGGCTAATGAAAAACTGTTTTTT,CASSPPPGANEKLFF
15,once,TRBD2,TRBJ2-7,TRBV19,TGTGCCAGTAGAAGAACTAGCGAGGCCCTATACGAGCAGTACTTC,CASRRTSEALYEQYF
16,.,TRBD2,TRBJ2-1,TRBV6-5,TGTGCCAGCAGTTACGGGGATAGCGGGAGTATGAATGAGCAGTTCTTC,CASSYGDSGSMNEQFF
16,.,.,TRBJ2-1,TRBV27,TGTGCCAGCAGTTTTTCTGGGCTTGCCAGCTACAATGAGCAGTTCTTC,CASSFSGLASYNEQFF
15,.,TRBD1,TRBJ1-1,TRBV11-2,TGTGCCAGCAGGTGGCAGGGGGTAATGAACACTGAAGCTTTCTTT,CASRWQGVMNTEAFF
12,once,TRBD1,TRBJ2-7,TRBV28,TGTGCCACCGGGACAGGCTCCTACGAGCAGTACTTC,CATGTGSYEQYF
16,.,.,TRBJ1-2,TRBV18,TGTGCCAGCTCACCGTTAAACGTGGGGGGGCCGGTAGGCTACACCTTC,CASSPLNVGGPVGYTF
17,.,TRBD2,TRBJ2-7,TRBV5-1,TGCGCCAGCAGCACGCCTCCCGGGACTAGCGGGGGAAGGGAGCAGTACTTC,CASSTPPGTSGGREQYF
12,.,.,TRBJ2-3,TRBV30,TGTGCCTGGAGTGCTACCACAGATACGCAGTATTTT,CAWSATTDTQYF
15,.,.,TRBJ2-7,TRBV6-5,TGTGCCAGCAGTCCCTCCATCCGGGATACTTACGAGCAGTACTTC,CASSPSIRDTYEQYF
15,once,.,TRBJ2-3,TRBV5-1,TGCGCCAGCAGCTTCTCGCAGGGTGGCACAGATACGCAGTATTTT,CASSFSQGGTDTQYF